The 15 T cell receptor beta chains below all came from one sample that was sequenced in a study of early T cells in non-severe SARS-CoV-2 infection. TCRdb itself ran the 5' RACE reads through MiXCR, one entry per CDR3 protein. The profile shows 70,000 or so distinct CDR3 sequences, roughly a tenth of them singletons. Source: whole blood, taken at baseline. The receptors were gathered from an adult who was a healthcare worker with PCR-confirmed SARS-CoV-2 infection or an uninfected control (not recorded which).

There are many counts of this clonotype. This chain joins TRBV5-1 and TRBJ2-3, with 10 bases matching TRBD2. The CDR3 has 14 residues. Losses at the gene ends were 4 bases for V and 6 bases for J; bases not matched to a gene: 5. Germline CDR1 is SGHRS and CDR2 is YFSETQ. CDR3 nucleotides: TGCGCCAGCAGCCTACCGGGACTAGCGGATACGCAGTATTTT. The encoded protein is CASSLPGLADTQYF. The full variable domain, in which reference TRBV5-1 and TRBJ2-3 provide the parts outside the CDR3, is KAGVTQTPRYLIKTRGQQVTLSCSPISGHRSVSWYQQTPGQGLQFLFEYFSETQRNKGNFPGRFSGRQFSNSRSEMNVSTLELGDSALYLCASSLPGLADTQYFGPGTRLTVL.

This clonotype was observed a few times. The genes are TRBV7-9 and TRBJ2-3, with a weak D call TRBD2 (7 bases). CDR3 size: 16 residues. Germline CDR1 and CDR2: SEHNR and FQNEAQ (reference sequence). V was pared by 4 bases and J by 2 bases, with 16 bases between. The DNA of the CDR3 is TGTGCCAGCAGCTCAGGGGCTAGCGGAACCACAGATACGCAGTATTTT. Its translation: CASSSGASGTTDTQYF.

This clonotype was seen ten or more times. The V gene is TRBV7-3, the J gene TRBJ2-3; 8 bases map to TRBD2. The V and J ends lost 3 bases and 4 bases, in that order; junction bases with no gene match: 3. Germline CDR1 SGHTA, CDR2 FQGTGA. This CDR3 spans 14 amino acids. The CDR3 region is CASSFGLASDTQYF. The CDR3 region has the DNA TGTGCCAGCAGCTTCGGACTAGCCTCAGATACGCAGTATTTT.

The table lists this clonotype with a few counts. The genes are TRBV27 and TRBJ2-1, with 8 bases aligning to TRBD2. Trimming at V came to 5 bases and at J to 4 bases, leaving 10 bases not matched to a gene. The CDR3 is 16 amino acids. Germline CDR1 MNHEY, CDR2 SMNVEV (reference sequence). CDR3 DNA sequence: TGTGCCAGCAGTCCCCCGGGACTAGGGATTTACAATGAGCAGTTCTTC. Protein sequence: CASSPPGLGIYNEQFF.

The table lists this clonotype with many counts. The chain has TRBV19 and TRBJ1-4; D not resolved. Germline V gene sequence: CDR1 LNHDA, CDR2 SQIVND (reference sequence). V was pared by 10 bases and J by 7 bases, with 16 bases between. This CDR3 has 13 amino acids. The CDR3 loop reads CATRAEPFEKLFF. In DNA, the CDR3 is TGTGCCACCCGGGCGGAGCCTTTTGAAAAACTGTTTTTT.

The chain recombines TRBV6-5 with TRBJ2-1; possible D gene TRBD2, 6 bases. Germline CDR1 and CDR2: MNHEY and SVGAGI. Between the trimmed V and J ends, which lost 5 bases and 11 bases, there was a span of 19 bases. The length of the CDR3 is 14 residues. In DNA, the CDR3 is TGTGCCAGCAGTGACATTGAATACGGGAGAAAGCAGTTCTTC. Protein product: CASSDIEYGRKQFF.

V usage is TRBV6-2 or TRBV6-3 and J usage is TRBJ2-7; D not certain. Germline loops: CDR1 MNHEY, CDR2 SVGEGT. The CDR3 loop spans 14 amino acids. Trimming removed 4 bases at V and 3 bases at J, with 13 bases between. The CDR3 loop is CASSSFRTGYEQYF. The CDR3 DNA is TGTGCCAGCAGTTCATTTCGAACGGGCTACGAGCAGTACTTC.

This clonotype was counted at least ten times. J is TRBJ2-3 and V is TRBV7-2; 13 positions match TRBD2. V shed 4 bases, J shed 5 bases, and the junction held 6 bases outside the gene matches. The CDR3 runs to 16 residues. The V gene's germline CDR1 is SGHTA and CDR2 FQGNSA. CDR3 in amino acids: CASSWRLAGGGDTQYF. CDR3 coding DNA: TGTGCCAGCAGCTGGCGACTAGCGGGGGGCGGAGATACGCAGTATTTT.

This clonotype appeared a few times. The CDR3 nucleotides read TGTGCCATCAGTGAGCCGCAGACAGGCAGGGGAAACATTCAGTACTTC. It encodes CAISEPQTGRGNIQYF. The chain recombines TRBV10-3 with TRBJ2-4; tentative D call: TRBD1 (6 bases). Trimming took 2 bases from V and 6 from J, leaving 17 bases between them. This CDR3 is 16 amino acids long. The germline gives CDR1 ENHRY, CDR2 SYGVKD.

This clonotype was detected a few times. The J gene is TRBJ2-2, the V gene TRBV30; no clear D gene. CDR1 and CDR2 from the germline V gene are GTSNPN and SVGIG (reference sequence). The CDR3 consists of 12 residues. Trimming pared 2 bases from V and 4 bases from J, leaving 5 bases between. The CDR3 is CAWSSITGELFF. CDR3 in DNA: TGTGCCTGGAGTAGCATCACCGGGGAGCTGTTTTTT.

This clonotype has ten or more counts. J is TRBJ1-2 and V is TRBV7-9; maybe TRBD1 (6 bases). Germline CDR1 reads SEHNR; CDR2 reads FQNEAQ (reference sequence). CDR3 length: 14 residues. V lost 7 bases and J lost 7, with 19 bases in between. Written as DNA, the CDR3 is TGTGCCAGCAACCAACCCCCGGGGGCAGGTGGCTACACCTTC. This encodes CASNQPPGAGGYTF.

The rearrangement uses TRBV7-2 and TRBJ2-3; D unresolved. The V gene lost 5 bases and the J gene lost 2 bases, with 14 bases spanning the gap. This CDR3 spans 15 amino acids. CDR1 and CDR2 from the germline V gene are SGHTA and FQGNSA. Written as DNA, the CDR3 is TGTGCCAGCAGCCTCCTCTCTACCTCCACAGATACGCAGTATTTT. Translation: CASSLLSTSTDTQYF.

The chain combines TRBV7-2 with TRBJ1-3, with D unresolved. Germline CDR1 is SGHTA and CDR2 is FQGNSA. Trimming pared 1 base from V and 2 bases from J, leaving 9 bases between. There are 15 residues in the CDR3. The CDR3 bases are TGTGCCAGCAGCTTAGGGCCAGGACCTGGAAACACCATATATTTT. It is translated as CASSLGPGPGNTIYF.

The chain is built from TRBV12-3 or TRBV12-4 and TRBJ2-3, with no clear D. V shed 1 base and J shed 4 bases, with 21 bases lying between them. The CDR3 has 18 residues. CDR3 residues: CASSLGGFKFTFADTQYF. CDR3 coding DNA: TGTGCCAGCAGTTTAGGTGGATTTAAGTTTACGTTCGCAGATACGCAGTATTTT.

This clonotype was seen only a few times. The chain combines TRBV20-1 with TRBJ2-7, with 8 bases fitting TRBD1. Germline lookup yields CDR1 DFQATT and CDR2 SNEGSKA (reference sequence). CDR3 length equals 13 residues. The V segment lost 1 base and the J segment 6 bases; nucleotides outside the gene matches: 5. The CDR3 DNA reads TGCAGTGCTAGAGGACAGGGGTACGGCGAGCAGTACTTC. Translated: CSARGQGYGEQYF.